The TCR beta chain described here comes from a study of regulatory T cells in long-lasting Graves disease (dated by TCRdb to the early 2020s). General notes on the study: Newly diagnosed Graves' disease patients had taken antithyroid drugs for less than 3 months. The study was registered as a clinical trial and conducted in China. Patients with persistent Graves' disease were compared with patients with newly diagnosed Graves' disease using TCR sequencing and RNA sequencing of peripheral blood. A total of about 33 samples underwent TCR sequencing, from around 13 patients with persistent Graves' disease and about 20 patients with newly diagnosed Graves' disease.

What the research found in general, with its limitations: Persistent Graves' disease patients showed lower TCR Shannon entropy and fewer highly expanded clones than newly diagnosed patients, suggesting clonal expansion. A larger number of public clonotypes was shared among persistent patients (approximately 2,600) than among newly diagnosed patients (roughly 930). Sequencing and analysis were limited to the TCR beta chain. The authors acknowledged the small sample size as a limitation that may reduce accuracy. Because the primary lesion, thyroid tissue, could not be accessed, the study looked at peripheral blood alone.

This specimen's time point label, per the study, means: newly diagnosed GD, antithyroid drugs for less than 3 months. For both TCR sequencing and RNA sequencing, RNA was extracted from PBMCs in TRIzol. The diagnosis of Graves' disease followed American Thyroid Association guidelines. The patients came from an endocrinology department in Xi'an, China. Each patient gave around 9.2 milliliters of peripheral blood, collected in an EDTA anticoagulant tube. Ficoll Paque Plus density gradient separation was used to isolate PBMCs, and no further T cell sorting was done. An Agilent 2100 Bioanalyzer and agarose gel were used to check RNA quality, while a NanoDrop 2000 measured RNA concentration. The receptor library was made with multiplex PCR. Instrument on record: Illumina HiSeq 4000. iRepertoire HTBI primers and Arm-PCR amplification of CDR3 regions were used to construct TCR beta libraries. Gel purification was performed on PCR products prior to sequencing. From the authors' description of their analysis: A total of 62 TRBV and 14 TRBJ segments were identified across samples and were used for gene usage analysis of CDR3 amino acid clonotypes. Filtered high-quality paired reads were merged into contigs using COPE and FqMerger. Contigs were aligned with BLAST to IMGT TRBV, TRBD and TRBJ reference genes, and CDR3 was defined per IMGT. Any clonotype with a frequency above 0.1% was classified as a highly expanded clone. Shannon entropy was used to measure repertoire diversity, and the Gini coefficient was used to measure V-J evenness. A clonotype was considered public if more than one individual shared it. In-frame beta chains were kept once TCRdb had trimmed the public reads at Q25 with fastp and called clones with MiXCR. Rows are unified per CDR3 protein, each entry keeping the most common DNA and genes. TCRdb's processing, not the authors', yielded these V and J calls. In this sample the table shows 400,000 to 500,000 distinct CDR3 sequences, more than 12% of which occur a single time. The ten top clones hold 16% of the sample.

This clonotype was counted ten times or more. Its antigen remains unidentified. No much larger clone exists at a distance of one base, and base qualities are not known. These records were also assigned to another study, of T cells in Graves' hyperthyroidism and ophthalmopathy. As the second study states: A patient counted as having stable Graves' hyperthyroidism if no progression to ophthalmopathy occurred over 18 months of follow-up. The hyperthyroidism patients were between 18 and 65 years old and newly diagnosed, with a disease duration of less than 2 months. The study excluded patients with uncontrolled infections, other autoimmune diseases, pregnancy or lactation. Diagnoses relied on clinical symptoms, serum thyroxine and TRAb, thyroid ultrasound and orbital computed tomography. For the first round of RT-PCR on the TCR CDR3, the HTBI primer set was used together with the Qiagen OneStep RT-PCR kit. Blood samples also contained most of the expanded thyroid clonotypes (frequency above 0.001), which suggests that blood repertoires may reflect thyroid immune responses. Ophthalmopathy was separated from stable hyperthyroidism by a 13 V-J signature model, with about 88% sensitivity and approximately 81% specificity obtained in cross-validation and 80%/75% obtained in testing. During validation, the model predicted progression to ophthalmopathy a median of approximately 6.5 months ahead of onset, with 60% to 71% sensitivity and less than 85% specificity. To identify TCR V-J signatures that set the groups apart, the researchers used a discovery cohort of more than 95 patients, made up of 40 to 45 with Graves' ophthalmopathy and 57 with stable Graves' hyperthyroidism. Whether ophthalmopathy could be predicted prospectively was tested in an independent validation cohort made up of roughly 20 hyperthyroidism patients plus 17 patients who later progressed to ophthalmopathy. The 100 discovery patients were divided at random into training and test sets in a 7:3 ratio. Thyroid tissue and blood T-cell repertoires from six Graves' hyperthyroidism patients were also compared in the study. Following sampling, methimazole starting at 30 mg daily was given to hyperthyroidism patients, and high-dose intravenous methylprednisolone was given to ophthalmopathy patients. Libraries were constructed in a second round of multiplex PCR, after which size selection and purification were carried out. The libraries were sequenced on an Illumina HiSeq2000 using paired-end 100 bp reads. SOAPnuke was used to process the raw data, with reads discarded if the reads contained adapters or uncalled bases, had a mean Phred below 15, or lacked an exact constant-primer or identifier match. High-quality paired reads were merged with COPE v1.2.5, and unique nucleotide sequences were defined as clonotypes. MiTCR v1.1 was used to align the clonotypes against IMGT TRBV, TRBD and TRBJ reference segments. The analysis included only V-J combinations with a frequency above 0.0001, which together covered roughly 99% of the repertoires. The TCS score was defined as the ratio of F50 (clonal expansion) to E x V (chaos), calculated using BLOSUM62-based TCRdist between CDR3 peptides within each V-J. Welch's t-statistics and random forest reduced around 550 V-J features to 13, which were used in a naive Bayes classifier (R e1071). Sample size was not statistically predetermined, and blinding of investigators to group allocation was not performed. TCR Vbeta CDR3 sequencing of roughly 140 peripheral blood samples (about 45 ophthalmopathy, roughly 74 hyperthyroidism and roughly 17 progressor patients) is reported in the paper.

This receptor was identified in a woman aged 25-40 years with Graves disease. Donor details come from another sample of the same person, matched by shared clones. The material was peripheral blood mononuclear cells (PBMCs), obtained at new diagnosis, from a patient treated with antithyroid drugs.

This receptor has the CDR3 CASSSRDRGAGELFF. The nucleotides read TGTGCCAGCAGTTCGCGGGACAGGGGGGCCGGGGAGCTGTTTTTT. The sequence is built from TRBV6-5 and TRBJ2-2, and 11 junctional nucleotides match TRBD1. Ends trimmed: V by 4 bases, J by 6 bases; bases unmatched to a gene: 4. Reading the germline V gene gives CDR1 MNHEY and CDR2 SVGAGI. From the cysteine through the phenylalanine, the CDR3 covers 15 amino acids. The read is trimmed to its CDR3 DNA, 45 bases read in frame from base 1.